The TCR beta chain described here comes from a study of identical twins. The study's findings and limits: Monozygotic twin pairs showed more out-of-frame TCR alpha sharing than models estimated. There were fewer insertions in abundant cord blood beta clonotypes, but memory repertoires showed no such pattern. Interpretation of the results relied on cross-sectional statistical analysis and not on following the same donors.

Using its own MiXCR run on the 5' RACE reads, TCRdb lists one record per CDR3 protein. The sample comprises 1.5 million to 2 million distinct CDR3 sequences, about 31% of which are singletons, and about 0.27% rests with the top ten. All donors comprised healthy Caucasians. This CDR3 has 15 residues. Germline V gives CDR1 DFQATT, CDR2 SNEGSKA (reference sequence). The trim removed 0 bases at V and 11 bases at J, leaving 9 bases unmatched. With respect to this clonotype: Its antigen is still unknown.

The sequenced sample consisted of cord blood. V is TRBV20-1 and J is TRBJ2-5; 13 nucleotides match TRBD2. This sequence originates from a newborn girl in good health. This CDR3 is CSAREGLAGPNEQYF. Here the CDR3 DNA reads TGCAGTGCTAGAGAGGGACTAGCGGGACCCAATGAGCAGTACTTC.